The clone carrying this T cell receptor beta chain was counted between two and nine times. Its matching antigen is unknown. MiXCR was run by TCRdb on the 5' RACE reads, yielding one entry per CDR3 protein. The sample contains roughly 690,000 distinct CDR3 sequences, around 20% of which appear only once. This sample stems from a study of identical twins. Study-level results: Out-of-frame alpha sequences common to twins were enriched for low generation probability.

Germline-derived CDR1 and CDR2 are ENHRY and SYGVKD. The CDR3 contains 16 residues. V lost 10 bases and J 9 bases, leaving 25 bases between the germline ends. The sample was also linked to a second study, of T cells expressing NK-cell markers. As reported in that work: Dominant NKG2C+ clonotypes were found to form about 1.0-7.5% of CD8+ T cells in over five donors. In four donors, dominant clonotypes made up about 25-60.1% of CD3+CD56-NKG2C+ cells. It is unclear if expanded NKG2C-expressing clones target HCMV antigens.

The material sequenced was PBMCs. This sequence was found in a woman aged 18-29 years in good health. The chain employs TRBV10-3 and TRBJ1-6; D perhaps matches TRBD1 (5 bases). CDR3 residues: CATSGGSGLTSSPLHF. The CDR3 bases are TGTGCCACCTCCGGTGGGTCGGGACTTACAAGTTCACCCCTCCACTTT.